What follows is one TCR beta chain and its context. Method: immunoSEQ multiplex PCR; TCRdb's copy keeps in-frame clones and lacks some. The data contain over 65,000 clones, about nine tenths of them seen just once; the ten biggest clones take up over 7.5%. This specimen belongs to a study of blood T cell repertoires in COVID-19. V was cut by 2 bases and J by 2 bases, with 12 bases left in between. The CDR3 covers 15 residues. This sequence joins TRBV5-3 and TRBJ2-3; D not resolved. TRBV5-3 is classed as an ORF, of uncertain function. Sequenced material: peripheral blood. The sequence came from a man aged 25 to 40 with acute or convalescent COVID-19. The CDR3 loop is CARSFPTRTTDTQYF. CDR3 sequence (DNA): TGTGCCAGAAGCTTCCCTACGCGTACCACAGATACGCAGTATTTT.